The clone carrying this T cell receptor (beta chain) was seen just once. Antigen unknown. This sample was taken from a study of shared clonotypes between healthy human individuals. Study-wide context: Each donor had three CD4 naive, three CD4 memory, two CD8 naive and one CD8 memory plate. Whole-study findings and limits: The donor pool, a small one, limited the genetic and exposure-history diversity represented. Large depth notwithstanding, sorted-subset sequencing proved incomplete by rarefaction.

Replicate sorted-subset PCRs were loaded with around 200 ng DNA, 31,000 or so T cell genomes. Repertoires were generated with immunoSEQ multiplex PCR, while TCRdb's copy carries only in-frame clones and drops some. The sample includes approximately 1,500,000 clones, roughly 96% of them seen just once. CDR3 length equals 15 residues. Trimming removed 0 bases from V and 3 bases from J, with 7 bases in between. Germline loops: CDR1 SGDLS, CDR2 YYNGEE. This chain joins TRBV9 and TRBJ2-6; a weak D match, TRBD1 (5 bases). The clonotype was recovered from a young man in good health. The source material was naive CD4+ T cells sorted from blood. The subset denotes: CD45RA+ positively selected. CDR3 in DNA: TGTGCCAGCAGCGTAGAGGGGCTTGGGGCCAACGTCCTGACTTTC. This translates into CASSVEGLGANVLTF. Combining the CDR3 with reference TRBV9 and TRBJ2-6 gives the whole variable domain DSGVTQTPKHLITATGQRVTLRCSPRSGDLSVYWYQQSLDQGLQFLIQYYNGEERAKGNILERFSAQQFPDLHSELNLSSLELGDSALYFCASSVEGLGANVLTFGAGSRLTVL.